Given below is one T cell receptor (beta chain) in context. The entry originates in a study of glioma-infiltrating T cells. The germline V and J ends were trimmed by 1 base and 10 bases, with 20 bases remaining between them. CDR3 length equals 15 residues. CDR1 and CDR2 (germline): DFQATT, SNEGSKA (reference sequence). TCR alpha and beta CDR3 regions were amplified from RNA using iRepertoire nested multiplex PCR. One entry per CDR3 protein results from TCRdb running MiXCR on the multiplex PCR reads. The repertoire has 84,000 or so distinct CDR3 sequences, 20% to 25% of them found once; the top ten carry 6.7%.

Sequenced sample: glioma tissue, nonneoplastic brain tissue, or PBMCs (not recorded which). The chain employs TRBV20-1 and TRBJ2-1; D is unclear. This receptor was taken from a human donor with low-grade glioma or glioblastoma, undergoing nonglioma brain surgery, or in good health (not recorded which). The CDR3: CSARAFGPSAYEQFF. CDR3 coding DNA: TGCAGTGCTAGAGCCTTTGGACCGTCTGCCTACGAGCAGTTCTTC.